This TCR beta chain was recovered during a study of cytomegalovirus exposure and HLA in healthy donors. Regarding the study as a whole: TCR beta chains numbering under 200 were designated cytomegalovirus-associated.

There are 13 residues in the CDR3. Germline loops: CDR1 MNHNS, CDR2 SASEGT. V dropped 7 bases and J dropped 5 bases, with 12 bases sitting between them. Both 60 Vbeta primers and 13 Jbeta primers went into the PCR. TCRdb's table, derived via immunoSEQ multiplex PCR, lists solely in-frame clones and lacks some. The table records about 130,000 clones, roughly 8.3% of them present only once. This clone was counted between two and nine times. Its target is unknown. Donors were ostensibly healthy at sampling, although undocumented immune exposures were probable. The sequence was collected from a man aged 35 to 55 in good health and CMV-seronegative. Sequencing was carried out using PBMCs. The chain joins TRBV6-1 to TRBJ1-5; no reliable D call. The CDR3 DNA is TGTGCCAGCATGCAGGTAATGTATCAGCCCCAGCATTTT. Its translation: CASMQVMYQPQHF.